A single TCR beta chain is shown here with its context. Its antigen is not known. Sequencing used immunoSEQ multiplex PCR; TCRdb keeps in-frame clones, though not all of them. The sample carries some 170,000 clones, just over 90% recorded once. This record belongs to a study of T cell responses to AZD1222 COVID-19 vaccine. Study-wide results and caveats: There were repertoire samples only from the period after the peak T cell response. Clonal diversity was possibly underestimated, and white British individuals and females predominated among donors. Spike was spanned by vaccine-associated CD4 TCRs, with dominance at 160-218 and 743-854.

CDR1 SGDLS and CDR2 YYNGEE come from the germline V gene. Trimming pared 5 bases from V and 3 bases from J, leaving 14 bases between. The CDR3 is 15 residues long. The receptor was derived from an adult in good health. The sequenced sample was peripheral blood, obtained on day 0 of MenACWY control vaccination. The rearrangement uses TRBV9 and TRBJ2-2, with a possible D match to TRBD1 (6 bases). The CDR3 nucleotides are TGTGCCAGCAGACCCCGACAGGAGCACACCGGGGAGCTGTTTTTT. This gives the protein CASRPRQEHTGELFF.